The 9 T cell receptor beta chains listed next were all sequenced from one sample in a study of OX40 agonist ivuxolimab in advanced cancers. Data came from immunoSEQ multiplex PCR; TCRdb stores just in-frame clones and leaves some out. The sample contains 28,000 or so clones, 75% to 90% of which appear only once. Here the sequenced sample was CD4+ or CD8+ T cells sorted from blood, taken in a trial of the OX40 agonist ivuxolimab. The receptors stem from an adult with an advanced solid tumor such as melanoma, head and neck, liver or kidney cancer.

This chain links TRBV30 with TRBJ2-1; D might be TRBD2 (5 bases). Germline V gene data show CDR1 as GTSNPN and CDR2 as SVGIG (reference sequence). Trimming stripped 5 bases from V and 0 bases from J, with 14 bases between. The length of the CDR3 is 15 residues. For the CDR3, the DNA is TGTGCCTGGGTGGAGACTAAAAGCTCCTACAATGAGCAGTTCTTC. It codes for CAWVETKSSYNEQFF.

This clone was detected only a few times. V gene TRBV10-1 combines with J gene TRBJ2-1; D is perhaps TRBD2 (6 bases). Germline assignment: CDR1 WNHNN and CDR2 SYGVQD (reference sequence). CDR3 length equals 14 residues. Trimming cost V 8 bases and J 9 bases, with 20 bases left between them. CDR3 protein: CASSKGTPDIEQFF. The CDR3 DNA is TGCGCCAGCTCCAAAGGGACTCCCGATATTGAGCAGTTCTTC.

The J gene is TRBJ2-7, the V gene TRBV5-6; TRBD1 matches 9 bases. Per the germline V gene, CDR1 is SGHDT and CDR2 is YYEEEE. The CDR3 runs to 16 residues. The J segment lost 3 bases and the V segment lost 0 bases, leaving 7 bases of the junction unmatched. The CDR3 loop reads CASSLAGGTGLYEQYF. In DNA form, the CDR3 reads TGTGCCAGCAGCTTGGCCGGGGGGACAGGGCTCTACGAGCAGTACTTC.

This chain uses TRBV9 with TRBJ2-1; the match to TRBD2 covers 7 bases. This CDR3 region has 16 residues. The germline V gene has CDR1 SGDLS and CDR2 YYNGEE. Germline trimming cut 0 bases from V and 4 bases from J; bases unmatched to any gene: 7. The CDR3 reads CASSVEASGPYNEQFF. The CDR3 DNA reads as TGTGCCAGCAGCGTAGAGGCTAGCGGCCCTTACAATGAGCAGTTCTTC.

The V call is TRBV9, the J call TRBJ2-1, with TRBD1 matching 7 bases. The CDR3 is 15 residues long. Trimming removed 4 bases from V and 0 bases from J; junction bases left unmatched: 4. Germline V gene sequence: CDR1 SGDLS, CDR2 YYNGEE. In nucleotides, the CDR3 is TGTGCCAGCAGCTCTGGGGACAGCTCCTACAATGAGCAGTTCTTC. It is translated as CASSSGDSSYNEQFF.

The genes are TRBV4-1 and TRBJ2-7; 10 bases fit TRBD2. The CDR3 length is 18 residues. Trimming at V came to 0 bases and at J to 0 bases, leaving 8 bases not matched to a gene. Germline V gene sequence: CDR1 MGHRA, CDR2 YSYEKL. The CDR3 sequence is CASSQEVLAGVNSYEQYF. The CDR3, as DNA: TGCGCCAGCAGCCAAGAGGTGCTAGCGGGAGTGAACTCCTACGAGCAGTACTTC.

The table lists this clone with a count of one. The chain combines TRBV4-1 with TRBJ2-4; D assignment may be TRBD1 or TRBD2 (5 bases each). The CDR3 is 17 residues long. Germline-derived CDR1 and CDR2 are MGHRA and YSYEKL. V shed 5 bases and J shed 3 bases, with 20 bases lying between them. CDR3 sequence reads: CASSSRDLDRYKNIQYF. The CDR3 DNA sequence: TGCGCCAGCAGCTCCCGGGATCTAGACAGATACAAAAACATTCAGTACTTC.

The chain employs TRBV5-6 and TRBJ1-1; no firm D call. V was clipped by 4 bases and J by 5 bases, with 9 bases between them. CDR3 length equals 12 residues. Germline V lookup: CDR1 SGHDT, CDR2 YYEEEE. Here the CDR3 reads CASSRGVTEAFF. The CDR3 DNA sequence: TGTGCCAGCAGCCGAGGTGTTACTGAAGCTTTCTTT.

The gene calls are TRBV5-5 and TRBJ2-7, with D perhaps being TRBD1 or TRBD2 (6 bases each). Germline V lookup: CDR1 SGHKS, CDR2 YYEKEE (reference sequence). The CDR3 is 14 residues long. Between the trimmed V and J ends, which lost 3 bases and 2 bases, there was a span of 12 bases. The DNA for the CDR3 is TGTGCCAGCAGCTGGCAGGGGAGGCCCTACGAGCAGTACTTC. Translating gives CASSWQGRPYEQYF. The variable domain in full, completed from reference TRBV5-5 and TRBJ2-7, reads DAGVTQSPTHLIKTRGQQVTLRCSPISGHKSVSWYQQVLGQGPQFIFQYYEKEERGRGNFPDRFSARQFPNYSSELNVNALLLGDSALYLCASSWQGRPYEQYFGPGTRLTVT.